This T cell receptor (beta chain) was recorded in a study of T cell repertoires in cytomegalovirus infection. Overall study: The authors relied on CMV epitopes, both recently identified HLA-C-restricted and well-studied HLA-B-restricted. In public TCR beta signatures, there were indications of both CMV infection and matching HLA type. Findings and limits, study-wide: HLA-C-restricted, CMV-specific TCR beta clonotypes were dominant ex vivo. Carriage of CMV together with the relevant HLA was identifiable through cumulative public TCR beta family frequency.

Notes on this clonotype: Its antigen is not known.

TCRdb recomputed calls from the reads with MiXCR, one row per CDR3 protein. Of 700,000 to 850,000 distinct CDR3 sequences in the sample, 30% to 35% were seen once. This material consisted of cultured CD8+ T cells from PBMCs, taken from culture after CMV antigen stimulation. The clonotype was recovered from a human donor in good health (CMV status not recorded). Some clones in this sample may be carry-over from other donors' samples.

CDR3 coding DNA: TGTGCCAGCAGCTTACGACAGATTGAAGCTTTCTTT. Translated: CASSLRQIEAFF. J is TRBJ1-1 and V is TRBV7-6; a weak D match, TRBD1 (5 bases). V was pared by 2 bases and J by 7 bases, with 8 bases between. Germline CDR1 is SGHVS and CDR2 is FNYEAQ. This CDR3 contains 12 residues.